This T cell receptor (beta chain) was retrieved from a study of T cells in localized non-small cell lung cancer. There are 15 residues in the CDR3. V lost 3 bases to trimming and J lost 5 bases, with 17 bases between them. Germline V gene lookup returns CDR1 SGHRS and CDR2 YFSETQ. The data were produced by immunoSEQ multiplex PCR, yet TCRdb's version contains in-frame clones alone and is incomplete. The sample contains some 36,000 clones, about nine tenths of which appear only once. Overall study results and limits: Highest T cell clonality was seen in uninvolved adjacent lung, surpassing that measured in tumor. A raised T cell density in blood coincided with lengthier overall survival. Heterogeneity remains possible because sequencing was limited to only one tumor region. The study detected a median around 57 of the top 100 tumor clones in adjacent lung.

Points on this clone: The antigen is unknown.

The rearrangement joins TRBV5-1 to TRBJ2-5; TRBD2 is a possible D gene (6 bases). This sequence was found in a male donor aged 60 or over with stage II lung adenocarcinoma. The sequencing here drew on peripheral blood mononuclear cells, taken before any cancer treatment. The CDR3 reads CASSYGGMVGETQYF. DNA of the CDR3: TGCGCCAGCAGCTACGGCGGGATGGTGGGCGAGACCCAGTACTTC.